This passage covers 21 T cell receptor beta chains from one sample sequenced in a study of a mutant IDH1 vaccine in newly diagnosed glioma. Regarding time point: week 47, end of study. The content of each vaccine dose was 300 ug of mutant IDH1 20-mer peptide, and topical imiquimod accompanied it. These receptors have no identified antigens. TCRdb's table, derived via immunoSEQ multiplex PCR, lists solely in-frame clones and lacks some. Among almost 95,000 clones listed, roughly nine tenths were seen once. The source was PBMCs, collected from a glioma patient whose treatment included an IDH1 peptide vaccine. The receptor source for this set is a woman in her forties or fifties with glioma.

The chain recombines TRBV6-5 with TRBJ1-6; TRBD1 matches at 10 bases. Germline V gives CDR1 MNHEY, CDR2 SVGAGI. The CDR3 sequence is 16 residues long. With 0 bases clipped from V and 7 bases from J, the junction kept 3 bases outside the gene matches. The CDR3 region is CASSYSGTGENSPLHF. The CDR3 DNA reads TGTGCCAGCAGTTACTCCGGGACAGGGGAAAATTCACCCCTCCACTTT.

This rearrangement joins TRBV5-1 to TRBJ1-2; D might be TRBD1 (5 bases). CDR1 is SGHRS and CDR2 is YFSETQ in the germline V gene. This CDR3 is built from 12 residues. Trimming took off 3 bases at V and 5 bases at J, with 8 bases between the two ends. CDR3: CASSSGGYGYTF. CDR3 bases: TGCGCCAGCAGCTCCGGGGGATATGGCTACACCTTC. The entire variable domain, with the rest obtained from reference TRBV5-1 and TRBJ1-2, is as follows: KAGVTQTPRYLIKTRGQQVTLSCSPISGHRSVSWYQQTPGQGLQFLFEYFSETQRNKGNFPGRFSGRQFSNSRSEMNVSTLELGDSALYLCASSSGGYGYTFGSGTRLTVV.

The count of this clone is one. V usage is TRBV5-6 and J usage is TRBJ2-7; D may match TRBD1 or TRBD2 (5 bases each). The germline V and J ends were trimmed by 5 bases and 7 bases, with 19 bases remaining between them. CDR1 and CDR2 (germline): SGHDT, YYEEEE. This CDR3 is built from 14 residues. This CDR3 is CASSLGTVYREQYF. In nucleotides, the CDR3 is TGTGCCAGCAGTCTCGGGACCGTGTACCGGGAGCAGTACTTC.

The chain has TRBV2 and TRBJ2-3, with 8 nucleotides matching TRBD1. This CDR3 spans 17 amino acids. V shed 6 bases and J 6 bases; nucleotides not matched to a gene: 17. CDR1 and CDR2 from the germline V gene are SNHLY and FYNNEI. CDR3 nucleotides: TGTGCCAGCAGATTTCCTCCGGGACAGGACGTGATGGATACGCAGTATTTT. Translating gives CASRFPPGQDVMDTQYF.

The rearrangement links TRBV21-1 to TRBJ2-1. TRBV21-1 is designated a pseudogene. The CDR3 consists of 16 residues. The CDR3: CASSKGSYGSYNEQFF. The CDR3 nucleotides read TGTGCCAGCAGCAAAGGCAGCTATGGTTCCTACAATGAGCAGTTCTTC.

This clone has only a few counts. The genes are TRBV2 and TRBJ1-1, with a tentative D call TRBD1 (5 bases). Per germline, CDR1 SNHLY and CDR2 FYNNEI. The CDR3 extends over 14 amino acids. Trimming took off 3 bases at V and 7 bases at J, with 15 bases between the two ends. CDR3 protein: CASSDLVGGVEAFF. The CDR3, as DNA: TGTGCCAGCAGTGACCTCGTTGGAGGGGTTGAAGCTTTCTTT.

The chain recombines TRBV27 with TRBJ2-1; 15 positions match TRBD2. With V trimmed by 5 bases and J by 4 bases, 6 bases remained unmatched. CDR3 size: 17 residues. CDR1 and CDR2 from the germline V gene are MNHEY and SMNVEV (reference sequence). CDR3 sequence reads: CASSPGTSGRRYNEQFF. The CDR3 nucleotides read TGTGCCAGCAGTCCGGGGACTAGCGGGAGGAGGTACAATGAGCAGTTCTTC.

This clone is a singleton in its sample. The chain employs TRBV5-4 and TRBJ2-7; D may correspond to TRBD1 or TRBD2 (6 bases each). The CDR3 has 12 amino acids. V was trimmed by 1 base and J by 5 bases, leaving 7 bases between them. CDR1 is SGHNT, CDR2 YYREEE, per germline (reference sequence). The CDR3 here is CASSLRGDEQYF. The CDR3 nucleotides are TGTGCCAGCAGCTTGAGGGGGGACGAGCAGTACTTC.

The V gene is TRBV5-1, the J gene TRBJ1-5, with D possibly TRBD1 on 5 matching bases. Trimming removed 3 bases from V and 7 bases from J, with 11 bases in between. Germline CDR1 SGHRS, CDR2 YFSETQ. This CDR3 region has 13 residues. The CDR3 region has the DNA TGCGCCAGCAGCTCCCAGGGAGGGCAGCCCCAGCATTTT. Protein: CASSSQGGQPQHF.

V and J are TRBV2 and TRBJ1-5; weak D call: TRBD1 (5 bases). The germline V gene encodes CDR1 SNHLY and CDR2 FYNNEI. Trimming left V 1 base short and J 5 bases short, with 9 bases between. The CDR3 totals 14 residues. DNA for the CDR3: TGTGCCAGCAGTGAAGGGGCAGGGTATCAGCCCCAGCATTTT. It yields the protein CASSEGAGYQPQHF.

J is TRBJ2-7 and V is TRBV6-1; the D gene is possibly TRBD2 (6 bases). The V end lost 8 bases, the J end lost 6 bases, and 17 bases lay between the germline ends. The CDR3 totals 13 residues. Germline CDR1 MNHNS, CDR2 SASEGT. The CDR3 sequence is CASGAGFRREQYF. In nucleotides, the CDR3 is TGTGCCAGCGGCGCGGGGTTTCGTCGCGAGCAGTACTTC.

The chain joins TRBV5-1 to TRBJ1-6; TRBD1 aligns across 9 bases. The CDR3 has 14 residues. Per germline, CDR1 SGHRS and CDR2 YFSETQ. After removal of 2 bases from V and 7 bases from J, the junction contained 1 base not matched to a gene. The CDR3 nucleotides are TGCGCCAGCAGCTTAGGGACAGGGAATTCACCCCTCCACTTT. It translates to CASSLGTGNSPLHF.

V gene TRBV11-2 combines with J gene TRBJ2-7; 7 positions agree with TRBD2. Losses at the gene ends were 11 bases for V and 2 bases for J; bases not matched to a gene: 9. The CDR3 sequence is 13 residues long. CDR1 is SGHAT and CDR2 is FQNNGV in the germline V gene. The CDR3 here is CAVPGRDPYEQYF. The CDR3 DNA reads TGTGCCGTCCCGGGGAGGGATCCCTACGAGCAGTACTTC.

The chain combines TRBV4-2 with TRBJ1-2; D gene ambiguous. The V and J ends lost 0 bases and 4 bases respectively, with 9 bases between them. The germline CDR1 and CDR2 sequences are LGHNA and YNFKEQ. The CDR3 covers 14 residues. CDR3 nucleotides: TGTGCCAGCAGCCAAGATCGTCAGGCCTATGGCTACACCTTC. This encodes CASSQDRQAYGYTF.

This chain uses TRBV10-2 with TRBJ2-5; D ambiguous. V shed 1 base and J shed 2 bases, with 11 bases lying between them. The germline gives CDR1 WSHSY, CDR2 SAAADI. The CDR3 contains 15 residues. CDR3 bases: TGCGCCAGCAGTGAGTTGTGGGTGTCTCAAGAGACCCAGTACTTC. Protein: CASSELWVSQETQYF.

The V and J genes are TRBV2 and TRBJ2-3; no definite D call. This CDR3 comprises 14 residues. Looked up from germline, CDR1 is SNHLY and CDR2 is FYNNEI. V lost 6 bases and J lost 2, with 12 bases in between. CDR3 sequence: CASRSELYTDTQYF. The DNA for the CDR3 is TGTGCCAGCAGATCAGAACTATACACAGATACGCAGTATTTT.

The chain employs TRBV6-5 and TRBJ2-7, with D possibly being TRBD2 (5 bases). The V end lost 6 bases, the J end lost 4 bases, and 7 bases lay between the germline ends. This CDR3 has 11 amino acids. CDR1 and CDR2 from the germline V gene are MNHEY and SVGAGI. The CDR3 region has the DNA TGTGCCAGCAGCCGAGGGTACGAGCAGTACTTC. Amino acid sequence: CASSRGYEQYF.

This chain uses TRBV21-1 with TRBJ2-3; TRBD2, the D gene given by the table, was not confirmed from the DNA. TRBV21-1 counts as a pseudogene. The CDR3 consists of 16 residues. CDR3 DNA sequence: TGTGCCAGCAGCAAACAGCTAGCGGGAGGTCCAGATACGCAGTATTTT. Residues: CASSKQLAGGPDTQYF.

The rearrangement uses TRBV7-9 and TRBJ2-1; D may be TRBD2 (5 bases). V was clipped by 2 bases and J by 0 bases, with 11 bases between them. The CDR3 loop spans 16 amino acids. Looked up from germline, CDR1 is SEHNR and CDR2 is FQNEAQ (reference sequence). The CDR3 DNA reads TGTGCCAGCAGCTTAAAAAGGACTGCCTCCTACAATGAGCAGTTCTTC. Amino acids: CASSLKRTASYNEQFF. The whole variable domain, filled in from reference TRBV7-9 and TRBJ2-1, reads DTGVSQNPRHKITKRGQNVTFRCDPISEHNRLYWYRQTLGQGPEFLTYFQNEAQLEKSRLLSDRFSAERPKGSFSTLEIQRTEQGDSAMYLCASSLKRTASYNEQFFGPGTRLTVL.

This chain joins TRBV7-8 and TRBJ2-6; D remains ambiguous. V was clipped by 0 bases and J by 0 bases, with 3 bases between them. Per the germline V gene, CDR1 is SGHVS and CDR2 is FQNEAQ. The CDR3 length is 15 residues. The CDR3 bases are TGTGCCAGCAGCTTAGCGCCCTCTGGGGCCAACGTCCTGACTTTC. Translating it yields CASSLAPSGANVLTF.

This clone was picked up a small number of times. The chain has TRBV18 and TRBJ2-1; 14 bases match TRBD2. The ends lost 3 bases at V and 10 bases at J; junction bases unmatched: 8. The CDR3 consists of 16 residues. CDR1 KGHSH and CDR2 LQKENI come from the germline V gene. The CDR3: CASSPAGLAGAREQFF. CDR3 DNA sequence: TGTGCCAGCTCACCGGCGGGACTAGCGGGAGCGCGGGAGCAGTTCTTC.